One sample yielded the 4 T cell receptor beta chains listed below, sequenced in a study of blood T cell repertoires in COVID-19. TCRdb's copy holds only in-frame clones and misses some; the assay was immunoSEQ multiplex PCR. The table records a few hundred thousand clones, roughly 89% of them present only once. The source material was peripheral blood. The receptors originated from a woman aged 40-49 years who had recovered from COVID-19.

V usage is TRBV5-1 and J usage is TRBJ2-2; 7 positions agree with TRBD1. The V gene end was trimmed by 4 bases and the J gene end by 8 bases; junction bases not matched to a gene: 5. The CDR3 spans 13 residues. CDR1 and CDR2 from the germline V gene are SGHRS and YFSETQ. CDR3 sequence: CASSLDRAGELFF. For the CDR3, the DNA is TGCGCCAGCAGCCTCGACAGGGCGGGGGAGCTGTTTTTT.

The chain is built from TRBV2 and TRBJ2-1; TRBD1 matches at 7 bases. V lost 7 bases, J lost 7 bases, and 4 bases stayed unmatched. The CDR3 is 12 residues long. The germline V gene encodes CDR1 SNHLY and CDR2 FYNNEI. The CDR3 region is CASKGAYNEQFF. The CDR3 DNA reads TGTGCCAGCAAGGGGGCTTATAATGAGCAGTTCTTC.

This clone was observed a single time. V usage is TRBV30 and J usage is TRBJ2-7; D unresolved. Germline values: CDR1 GTSNPN, CDR2 SVGIG (reference sequence). V shed 0 bases and J shed 4 bases, with 4 bases lying between them. The CDR3 consists of 11 residues. The CDR3, as DNA: TGTGCCTGGAGTGTACGGTACGAGCAGTACTTC. Amino acid sequence: CAWSVRYEQYF.

CDR3 sequence reads: CASTAAGWGSQETQYF. The CDR3 DNA is TGTGCCAGCACTGCTGCGGGATGGGGCTCCCAAGAGACCCAGTACTTC. V and J are TRBV28 and TRBJ2-5; D might be TRBD2 (6 bases). Trimming left V 7 bases short and J 1 base short, with 19 bases between. The CDR3 contains 16 residues. The V gene's germline CDR1 is MDHEN and CDR2 SYDVKM.